A single sample gave rise to the 11 T cell receptor beta chains below, sequenced in a study of CD8+CD57+ T cells in acquired aplastic anemia. Profiling of TCR beta VDJ combinations and CDR3 sequences used genomic DNA as template. TCRdb fed the reads into MiXCR, producing one record per CDR3 protein. Found here are some 160,000 distinct CDR3 sequences, 40% to 50% of them singletons; the top ten hold approximately 3%. The sequenced patients had an expansion of CD8+CD57+ cells seen by flow cytometry. The sequencing input was sorted CD4+, CD8+, or CD8+CD57+ T cells (not recorded which) from PBMCs. The receptors here all came from a human donor with aplastic anemia.

The chain couples TRBV10-3 to TRBJ2-3; 9 bases fit TRBD2. This CDR3 comprises 19 residues. Looked up from germline, CDR1 is ENHRY and CDR2 is SYGVKD. Trimming took 0 bases from V and 2 from J; bases not matched to a gene: 12. The DNA for the CDR3 is TGTGCCATCAGTGAGTCTCCACCAAGCGGGAGGAGGGCCACAGATACGCAGTATTTT. The encoded protein is CAISESPPSGRRATDTQYF.

The chain couples TRBV24-1 to TRBJ1-1, with D perhaps TRBD1 (6 bases). The CDR3 is 12 amino acids. V shed 3 bases and J shed 8 bases, with 9 bases lying between them. Germline CDR1 reads KGHDR; CDR2 reads SFDVKD. The CDR3 DNA follows: TGTGCCACCAGTGATCCCGACAGGGAAGCTTTCTTT. The encoded protein is CATSDPDREAFF.

This clonotype appeared many times. V is TRBV20-1 and J is TRBJ2-7; 8 nucleotides match TRBD1. Germline V CDR1 and CDR2: DFQATT, SNEGSKA (reference sequence). The CDR3 contains 14 residues. After removal of 6 bases from V and 1 base from J, the junction contained 8 bases not matched to a gene. The CDR3 reads CSARDRRVSYEQYF. The CDR3 nucleotides read TGCAGTGCGCGGGACAGGAGGGTTTCCTACGAGCAGTACTTC.

This clonotype was detected ten times or more. This chain connects TRBV30 to TRBJ2-7; D unresolved. The CDR3 runs to 13 residues. Germline assignment: CDR1 GTSNPN and CDR2 SVGIG (reference sequence). V lost 1 base and J 3 bases, leaving 10 bases between the germline ends. The CDR3 DNA follows: TGTGCCTGGAGTGAAAACTCTTTCTACGAGCAGTACTTC. Translated, it gives CAWSENSFYEQYF.

Many counts were recorded for this clonotype. The chain couples TRBV25-1 to TRBJ1-3; D not resolved. The CDR3 has 11 amino acids. The germline V gene has CDR1 MGHDK and CDR2 SYGVNS. V lost 5 bases, J lost 4 bases, and 3 bases lay in between. CDR3 in amino acids: CASSTGNTIYF. The DNA for the CDR3 is TGTGCCAGCAGTACAGGAAACACCATATATTTT.

This clonotype has a handful of counts. The chain is built from TRBV29-1 and TRBJ2-3, with 8 bases that match TRBD2. Germline-derived CDR1 and CDR2 are SQVTM and ANQGSEA. Trimming cost V 5 bases and J 1 base; bases outside gene matches: 2. This CDR3 has 13 amino acids. CDR3: CSVRRGGTDTQYF. Here the CDR3 DNA reads TGCAGCGTTCGGCGGGGGGGCACAGATACGCAGTATTTT.

The table lists this clonotype with a few counts. This chain connects TRBV2 to TRBJ2-7; D is possibly TRBD1 (6 bases). The CDR3 totals 11 residues. The germline V gene has CDR1 SNHLY and CDR2 FYNNEI. The V gene lost 7 bases and the J gene lost 4 bases, with 8 bases spanning the gap. Here the CDR3 DNA reads TGTGCCAGCATAGGGGGATACGAGCAGTACTTC. This translates into CASIGGYEQYF.

This clonotype was found many times. The V gene is TRBV20-1, the J gene TRBJ2-1; D remains ambiguous. Germline V lookup: CDR1 DFQATT, CDR2 SNEGSKA (reference sequence). The germline V and J ends were trimmed by 0 bases and 1 base, with 13 bases remaining between them. The CDR3 consists of 16 residues. CDR3 sequence reads: CSARDPSVESYNEQFF. CDR3 nucleotide sequence: TGCAGTGCTAGAGATCCTTCGGTCGAATCCTACAATGAGCAGTTCTTC.

The rearrangement uses TRBV5-1 and TRBJ1-6; the match to TRBD1 covers 11 bases. The germline V gene encodes CDR1 SGHRS and CDR2 YFSETQ. V shed 7 bases, J shed 9 bases, and the junction held 6 bases outside the gene matches. This CDR3 comprises 14 residues. The CDR3 region has the DNA TGCGCCAGCGGAACCGGGACAGGGGGTTCACCCCTCCACTTT. This encodes CASGTGTGGSPLHF.

As for this clonotype: A much larger clone is a single base away; this may be a read error. The chain links TRBV2 to TRBJ1-2; TRBD1 matches 8 bases. Germline V gene sequence: CDR1 SNHLY, CDR2 FYNNEI. Trimming took 6 bases from V and 8 from J; bases not matched to a gene: 11. The CDR3 has 14 residues. The CDR3 is CASRAGAGGVGYTF. CDR3 in DNA: TGTGCCAGCAGGGCCGGGGCAGGGGGCGTAGGCTACACCTTC. The variable domain in full, completed from reference TRBV2 and TRBJ1-2, reads EPEVTQTPSHQVTQMGQEVILRCVPISNHLYFYWYRQILGQKVEFLVSFYNNEISEKSEIFDDQFSVERPDGSNFTLKIRSTKLEDSAMYFCASRAGAGGVGYTFGSGTRLTVV.

Many counts were recorded for this clonotype. The chain combines TRBV5-8 with TRBJ2-5; D possibly uses TRBD1 or TRBD2 (6 bases each). CDR3 length equals 14 residues. CDR1 is SGHTS and CDR2 is YDEGEE in the germline V gene. Trimming removed 5 bases from V and 5 bases from J, with 16 bases in between. The CDR3 is CASRPRPGGETQYF. Here the CDR3 DNA reads TGTGCCAGCAGACCCCGACCCGGGGGCGAGACCCAGTACTTC.